This TCR beta chain was profiled in a study of CD4 T cell repertoires in COVID-19. Study background: Relabeled CFSE-low cells, IL-2-expanded for 9 to 10 days, met spikes from other coronaviruses. Study results and limitations: Two or all three memory subsets shared several highly expanded SARS-CoV-2-reactive clonotypes. Some SARS-CoV-2 clonotypes, between 7 and 25%, recurred in SARS-CoV and/or HKU1 cultures.

Profiling relied on immunoSEQ multiplex PCR, and the TCRdb table lists in-frame clones only, not all of them. The sample holds about 24,000 clones, 85% to 95% seen once. The CDR3 is 11 residues long. V was shortened by 7 bases and J by 1 base, with 2 bases between the two germline ends. Per the germline V gene, CDR1 is SNHLY and CDR2 is FYNNEI. These memory T cells were uncultured and sequenced directly after ex vivo isolation. With respect to this clone: Its antigen remains unidentified.

The specimen was circulating follicular helper CD4+ T cells (cTfh) from blood, collected before the COVID-19 pandemic. This chain links TRBV2 with TRBJ2-4; no definite D call. The origin of this receptor is a human donor who had COVID-19. CDR3 nucleotide sequence: TGTGCCAGCACGGCCAAAAACATTCAGTACTTC. It encodes CASTAKNIQYF.